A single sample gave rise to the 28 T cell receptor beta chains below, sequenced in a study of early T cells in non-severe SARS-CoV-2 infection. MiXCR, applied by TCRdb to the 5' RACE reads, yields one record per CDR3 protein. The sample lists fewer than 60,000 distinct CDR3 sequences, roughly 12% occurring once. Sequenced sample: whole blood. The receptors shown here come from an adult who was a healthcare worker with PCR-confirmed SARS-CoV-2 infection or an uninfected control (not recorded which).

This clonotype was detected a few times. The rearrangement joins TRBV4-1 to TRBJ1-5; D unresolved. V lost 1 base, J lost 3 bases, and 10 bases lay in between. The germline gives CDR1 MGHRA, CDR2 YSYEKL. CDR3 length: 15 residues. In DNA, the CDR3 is TGCGCCAGCAGCCAAGTCTTAGCAGTCAATCAGCCCCAGCATTTT. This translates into CASSQVLAVNQPQHF.

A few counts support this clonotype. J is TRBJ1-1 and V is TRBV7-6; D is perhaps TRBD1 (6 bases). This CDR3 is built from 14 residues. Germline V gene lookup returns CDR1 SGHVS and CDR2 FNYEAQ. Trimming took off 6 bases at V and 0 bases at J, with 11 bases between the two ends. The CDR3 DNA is TGTGCCAGCAGATCCGGACAGCTGAACACTGAAGCTTTCTTT. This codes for CASRSGQLNTEAFF.

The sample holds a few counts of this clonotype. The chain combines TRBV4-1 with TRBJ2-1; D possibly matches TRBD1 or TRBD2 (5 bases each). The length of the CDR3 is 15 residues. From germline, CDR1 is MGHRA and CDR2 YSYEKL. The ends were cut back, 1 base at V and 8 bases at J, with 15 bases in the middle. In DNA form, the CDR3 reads TGCGCCAGCAGCCAAGGCGGGCTAGAAGGGGATGAGCAGTTCTTC. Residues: CASSQGGLEGDEQFF.

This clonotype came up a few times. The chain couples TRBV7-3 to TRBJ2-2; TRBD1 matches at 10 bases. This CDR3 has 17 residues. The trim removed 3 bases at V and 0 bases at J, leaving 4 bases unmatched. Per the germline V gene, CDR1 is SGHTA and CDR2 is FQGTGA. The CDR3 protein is CASSLTGGAPNTGELFF. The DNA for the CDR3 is TGTGCCAGCAGCTTGACAGGGGGCGCCCCGAACACCGGGGAGCTGTTTTTT.

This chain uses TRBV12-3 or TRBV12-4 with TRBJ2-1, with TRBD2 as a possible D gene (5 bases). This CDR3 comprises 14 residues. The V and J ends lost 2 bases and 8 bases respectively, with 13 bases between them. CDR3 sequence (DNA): TGTGCCAGCAGTTTACCCGTTGCGGGCTATGAGCAGTTCTTC. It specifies CASSLPVAGYEQFF.

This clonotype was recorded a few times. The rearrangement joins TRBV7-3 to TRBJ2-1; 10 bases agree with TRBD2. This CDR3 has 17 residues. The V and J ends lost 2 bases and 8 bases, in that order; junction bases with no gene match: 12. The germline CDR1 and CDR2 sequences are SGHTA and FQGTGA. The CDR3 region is CASSLASLAGDSYEQFF. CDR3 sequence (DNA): TGTGCCAGCAGCTTAGCCTCCCTAGCGGGAGATAGCTATGAGCAGTTCTTC.

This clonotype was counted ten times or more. CDR3 residues: CASSRGTRDRLRDEQFF. The CDR3 DNA sequence: TGTGCCAGCAGTAGAGGGACCCGGGACAGGCTTCGGGATGAGCAGTTCTTC. The rearrangement uses TRBV28 and TRBJ2-1; 8 nucleotides match TRBD1. CDR3 length equals 17 residues. Trimming took 5 bases from V and 8 from J; bases not matched to a gene: 17. Per germline, CDR1 MDHEN and CDR2 SYDVKM. The full variable domain, its missing parts supplied by reference TRBV28 and TRBJ2-1, is DVKVTQSSRYLVKRTGEKVFLECVQDMDHENMFWYRQDPGLGLRLIYFSYDVKMKEKGDIPEGYSVSREKKERFSLILESASTNQTSMYLCASSRGTRDRLRDEQFFGPGTRLTVL.

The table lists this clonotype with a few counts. The CDR3: CASRLDTKTGELFF. For the CDR3, the DNA is TGTGCCAGCAGGCTGGACACTAAAACCGGGGAGCTGTTTTTT. V and J are TRBV2 and TRBJ2-2; possibly TRBD1 for D (5 bases). Germline V gene data show CDR1 as SNHLY and CDR2 as FYNNEI. The CDR3 has 14 residues. Trimming removed 6 bases at V and 5 bases at J, with 13 bases between.

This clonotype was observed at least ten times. CDR3 loop: CSARDRSFYGYTF. The CDR3 region has the DNA TGCAGTGCGAGGGACAGATCGTTCTATGGCTACACCTTC. The genes are TRBV20-1 and TRBJ1-2; 7 bases agree with TRBD1. Germline V gene sequence: CDR1 DFQATT, CDR2 SNEGSKA (reference sequence). This CDR3 has 13 amino acids. J lost 4 bases, V lost 6 bases, and 8 bases had no gene match.

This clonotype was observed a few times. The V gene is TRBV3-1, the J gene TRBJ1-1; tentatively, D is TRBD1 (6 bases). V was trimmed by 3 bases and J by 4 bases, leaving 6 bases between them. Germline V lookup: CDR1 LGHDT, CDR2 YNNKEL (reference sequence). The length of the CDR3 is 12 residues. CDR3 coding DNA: TGTGCCAGCAGCCAGGACAGCACTGAAGCTTTCTTT. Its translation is CASSQDSTEAFF.

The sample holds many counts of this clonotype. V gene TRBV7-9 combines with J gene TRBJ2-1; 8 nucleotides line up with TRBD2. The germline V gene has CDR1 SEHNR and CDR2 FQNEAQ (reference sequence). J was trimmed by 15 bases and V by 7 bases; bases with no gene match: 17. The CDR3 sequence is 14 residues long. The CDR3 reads CASTIEIKGTSLFF. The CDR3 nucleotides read TGTGCCAGCACCATAGAGATAAAGGGGACTAGTCTGTTCTTC.

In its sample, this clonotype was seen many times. CDR3 sequence reads: CASSQDGLAGQNTGELFF. The CDR3 bases are TGTGCCAGCAGCCAAGATGGACTAGCGGGACAGAACACCGGGGAGCTGTTTTTT. The rearrangement uses TRBV4-2 and TRBJ2-2, with 12 positions matching TRBD2. The CDR3 consists of 18 residues. Germline assignment: CDR1 LGHNA and CDR2 YNFKEQ. The V gene end was trimmed by 0 bases and the J gene end by 1 base; junction bases not matched to a gene: 3.

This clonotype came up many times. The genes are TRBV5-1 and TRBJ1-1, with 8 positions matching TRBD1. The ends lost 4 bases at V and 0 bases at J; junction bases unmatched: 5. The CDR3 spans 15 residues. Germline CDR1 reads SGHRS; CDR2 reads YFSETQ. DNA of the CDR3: TGCGCCAGCAGCCCACGGACAGGGATGAACACTGAAGCTTTCTTT. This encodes CASSPRTGMNTEAFF. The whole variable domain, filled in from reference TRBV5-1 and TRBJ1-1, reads KAGVTQTPRYLIKTRGQQVTLSCSPISGHRSVSWYQQTPGQGLQFLFEYFSETQRNKGNFPGRFSGRQFSNSRSEMNVSTLELGDSALYLCASSPRTGMNTEAFFGQGTRLTVV.

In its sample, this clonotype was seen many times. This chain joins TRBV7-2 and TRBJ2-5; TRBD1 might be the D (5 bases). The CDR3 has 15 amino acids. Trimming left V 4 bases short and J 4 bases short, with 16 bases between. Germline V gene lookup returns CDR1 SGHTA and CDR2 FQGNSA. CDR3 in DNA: TGTGCCAGCAGCTCCAGCCCAGGGATCACAGAGACCCAGTACTTC. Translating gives CASSSSPGITETQYF.

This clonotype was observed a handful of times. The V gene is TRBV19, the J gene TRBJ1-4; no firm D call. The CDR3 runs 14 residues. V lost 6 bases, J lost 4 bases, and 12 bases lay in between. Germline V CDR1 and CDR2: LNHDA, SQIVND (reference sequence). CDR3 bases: TGTGCCAGTAGACGATTAGGAAGTAATGAAAAACTGTTTTTT. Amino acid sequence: CASRRLGSNEKLFF.

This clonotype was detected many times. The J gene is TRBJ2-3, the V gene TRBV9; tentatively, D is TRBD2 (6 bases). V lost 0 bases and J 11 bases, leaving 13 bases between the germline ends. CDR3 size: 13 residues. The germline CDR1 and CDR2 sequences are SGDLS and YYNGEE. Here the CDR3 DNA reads TGTGCCAGCAGCGTAGGTCCTAGCGCCAAGCAGTATTTT. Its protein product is CASSVGPSAKQYF.

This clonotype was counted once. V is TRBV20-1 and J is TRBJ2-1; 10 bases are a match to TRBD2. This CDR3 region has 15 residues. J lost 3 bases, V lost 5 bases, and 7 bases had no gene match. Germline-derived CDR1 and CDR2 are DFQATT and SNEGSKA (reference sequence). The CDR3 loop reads CSAAGSSGSYNEQFF. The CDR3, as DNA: TGCAGTGCTGCGGGGTCTAGCGGGAGCTACAATGAGCAGTTCTTC.

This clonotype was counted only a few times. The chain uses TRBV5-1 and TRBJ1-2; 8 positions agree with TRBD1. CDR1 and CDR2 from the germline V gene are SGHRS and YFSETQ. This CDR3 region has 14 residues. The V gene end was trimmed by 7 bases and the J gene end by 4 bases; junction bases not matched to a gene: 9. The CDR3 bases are TGCGCCAGCGGATTGGGACAGGACCTCTATGGCTACACCTTC. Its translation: CASGLGQDLYGYTF.

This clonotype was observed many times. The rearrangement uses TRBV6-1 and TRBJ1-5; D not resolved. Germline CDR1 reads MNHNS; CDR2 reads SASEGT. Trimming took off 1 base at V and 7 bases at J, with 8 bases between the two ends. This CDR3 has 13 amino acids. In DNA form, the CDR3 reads TGTGCCAGCAGTGAAGGTAGGGAACAGCCCCAGCATTTT. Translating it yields CASSEGREQPQHF.

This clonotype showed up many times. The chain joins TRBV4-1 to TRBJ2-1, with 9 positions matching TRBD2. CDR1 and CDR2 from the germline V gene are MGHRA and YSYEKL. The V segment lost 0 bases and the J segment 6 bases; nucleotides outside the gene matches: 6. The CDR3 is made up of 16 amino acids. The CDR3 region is CASSQDTASGANEQFF. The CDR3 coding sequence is TGCGCCAGCAGCCAAGATACGGCTAGCGGGGCCAATGAGCAGTTCTTC.

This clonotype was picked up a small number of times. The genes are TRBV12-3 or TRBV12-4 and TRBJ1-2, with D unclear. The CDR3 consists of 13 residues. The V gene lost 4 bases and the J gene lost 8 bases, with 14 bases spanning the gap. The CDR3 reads CASSSTRASGYTF. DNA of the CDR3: TGTGCCAGCAGTTCAACCCGGGCGTCCGGCTACACCTTC.

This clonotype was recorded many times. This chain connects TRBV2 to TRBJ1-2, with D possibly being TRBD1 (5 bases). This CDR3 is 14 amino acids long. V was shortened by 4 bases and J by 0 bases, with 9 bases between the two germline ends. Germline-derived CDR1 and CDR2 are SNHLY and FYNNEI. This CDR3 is CASSGQTTNYGYTF. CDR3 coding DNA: TGTGCCAGCAGTGGACAGACCACTAACTATGGCTACACCTTC.

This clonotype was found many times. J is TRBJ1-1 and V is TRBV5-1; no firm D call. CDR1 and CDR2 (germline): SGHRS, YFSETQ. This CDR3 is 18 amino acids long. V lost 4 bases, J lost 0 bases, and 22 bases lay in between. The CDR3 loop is CASSIKAPAAVMNTEAFF. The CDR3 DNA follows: TGCGCCAGCAGCATAAAAGCCCCTGCGGCGGTTATGAACACTGAAGCTTTCTTT.

CDR3 residues: CASSFPLGELFF. In nucleotides, the CDR3 is TGTGCCAGCAGTTTCCCCCTCGGGGAGCTGTTTTTT. This chain uses TRBV28 with TRBJ2-2, with D unresolved. The CDR3 is made up of 12 amino acids. Germline CDR1 reads MDHEN; CDR2 reads SYDVKM. Trimming left V 3 bases short and J 7 bases short, with 6 bases between.

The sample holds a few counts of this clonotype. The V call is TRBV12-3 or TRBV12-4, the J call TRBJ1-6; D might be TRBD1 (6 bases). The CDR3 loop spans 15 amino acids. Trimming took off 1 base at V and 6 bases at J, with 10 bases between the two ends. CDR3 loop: CASSLGGAGNSPLHF. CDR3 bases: TGTGCCAGCAGTTTAGGGGGGGCTGGTAATTCACCCCTCCACTTT.

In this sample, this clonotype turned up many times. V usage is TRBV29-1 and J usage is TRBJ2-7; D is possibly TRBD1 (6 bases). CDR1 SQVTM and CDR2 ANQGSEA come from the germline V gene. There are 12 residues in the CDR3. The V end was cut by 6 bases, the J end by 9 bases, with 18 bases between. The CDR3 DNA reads TGCAGCGTCGTAGGACAGTCTCGAAGGCAGTACTTC. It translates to CSVVGQSRRQYF.

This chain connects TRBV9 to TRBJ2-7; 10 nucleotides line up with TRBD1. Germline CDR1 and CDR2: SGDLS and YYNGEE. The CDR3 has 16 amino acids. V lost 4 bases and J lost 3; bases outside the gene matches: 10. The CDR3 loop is CASSPSSGTGVYEQYF. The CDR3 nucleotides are TGTGCCAGCAGCCCCTCCTCCGGGACAGGGGTCTACGAGCAGTACTTC.

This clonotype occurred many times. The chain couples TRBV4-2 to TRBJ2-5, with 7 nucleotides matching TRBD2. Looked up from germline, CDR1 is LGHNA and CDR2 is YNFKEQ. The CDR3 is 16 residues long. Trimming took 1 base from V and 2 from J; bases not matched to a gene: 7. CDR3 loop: CASSQAAGGIQETQYF. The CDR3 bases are TGTGCCAGCAGCCAAGCTGCCGGGGGGATTCAAGAGACCCAGTACTTC.